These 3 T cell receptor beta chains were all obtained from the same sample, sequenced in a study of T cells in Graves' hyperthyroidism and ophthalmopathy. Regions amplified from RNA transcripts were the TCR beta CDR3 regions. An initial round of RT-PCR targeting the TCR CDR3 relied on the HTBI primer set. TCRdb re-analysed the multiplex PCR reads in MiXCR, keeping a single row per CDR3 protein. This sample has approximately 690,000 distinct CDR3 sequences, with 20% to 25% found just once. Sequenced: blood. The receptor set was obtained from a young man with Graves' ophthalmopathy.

The CDR3 loop is CASSIRAPTGELFF. In nucleotides, the CDR3 is TGTGCCAGTAGTATCCGGGCCCCCACCGGGGAGCTGTTTTTT. The J gene is TRBJ2-2, the V gene TRBV19; D is uncertain. The V gene lost 3 bases and the J gene lost 4 bases, with 9 bases spanning the gap. The CDR3 length is 14 residues. Germline V CDR1 and CDR2: LNHDA, SQIVND (reference sequence).

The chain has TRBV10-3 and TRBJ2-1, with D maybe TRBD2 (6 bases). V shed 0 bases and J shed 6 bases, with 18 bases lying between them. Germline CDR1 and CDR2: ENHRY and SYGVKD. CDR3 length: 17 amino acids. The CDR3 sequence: CAISESPSGPSGNEQFF. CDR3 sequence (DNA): TGTGCCATCAGTGAGTCCCCCAGCGGGCCTAGTGGCAATGAGCAGTTCTTC.

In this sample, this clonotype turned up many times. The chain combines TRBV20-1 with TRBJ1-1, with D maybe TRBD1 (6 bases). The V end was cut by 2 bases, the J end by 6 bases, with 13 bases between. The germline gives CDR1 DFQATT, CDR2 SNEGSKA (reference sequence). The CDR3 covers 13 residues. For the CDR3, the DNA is TGCAGTGCTAGAACAACAGGGAATCCTGAAGCTTTCTTT. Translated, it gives CSARTTGNPEAFF.